The rows below give T cell receptor beta chains drawn from one sample of a study of blood T cell repertoires in COVID-19. Using immunoSEQ multiplex PCR, the repertoire was profiled, and TCRdb retains in-frame clones only, with some absent. Of 60,000 to 70,000 clones listed, 65% to 85% are singletons. Sequenced sample: peripheral blood. The origin of the receptors is a woman aged 70-85 years with acute or convalescent COVID-19. The CDR3 runs from the conserved cysteine through the conserved F or W. D genes are given only for firm matches. The listing skips clone size in some rows; elsewhere it reads once, few, many or a size class.

clone size,D gene,J gene,V gene,CDR3 DNA,CDR3 protein
.,TRBD2,TRBJ2-3,TRBV2,TGTGCCAGCAGGGGGACTAGCGGGGAGGTGGATACGCAGTATTTT,CASRGTSGEVDTQYF
.,TRBD2,TRBJ2-3,TRBV11-2,TGTGCCAGCAGCCCTCGAGGAGCGGGGGCGAGCACAGATACGCAGTATTTT,CASSPRGAGASTDTQYF
once,.,TRBJ2-7,TRBV7-9,TGTGCCAGCAGTCAGGGTGGGGGACACAAATACGAGCAGTACTTC,CASSQGGGHKYEQYF
few,TRBD1,TRBJ1-2,TRBV28,TGTGCCAGCAGTCCCCCTTCAATACAGGGGGCCTATGGCTACACCTTC,CASSPPSIQGAYGYTF
.,.,TRBJ1-2,TRBV9,TGTGCCAGCAGACATACAGAGAACTATGGCTACACCTTC,CASRHTENYGYTF
.,.,TRBJ1-2,TRBV5-1,TGCGCCAGCAGCTTAGGAGTTGACTATGGCTACACCTTC,CASSLGVDYGYTF
.,TRBD2,TRBJ2-1,TRBV5-6,TGTGCCAGCAGCTTCGCGGGGGGCACCTACAATGAGCAGTTCTTC,CASSFAGGTYNEQFF
.,.,TRBJ2-3,TRBV4-1,TGCGCCAGCAGCCGCGGACAGCACACAGATACGCAGTATTTT,CASSRGQHTDTQYF
.,.,TRBJ1-3,TRBV11-2,TGTGCCAGCAGCTTAGTGTCTCAGATCTCTGGAAACACCATATATTTT,CASSLVSQISGNTIYF
.,.,TRBJ2-2,TRBV5-8,TGTGCCAGCAGCTTGGGACGGGTCGCCGGGGAGCTGTTTTTT,CASSLGRVAGELFF
.,TRBD1,TRBJ2-1,TRBV29-1,TGCAGCGGGGACGGACAGGCCGACAATGAGCAGTTCTTC,CSGDGQADNEQFF
.,TRBD2,TRBJ2-5,TRBV9,TGTGCCAGCAGCGTAGGTAGCGGGCGGACTCCAACTAGGGAGACCCAGTACTTC,CASSVGSGRTPTRETQYF
once,.,TRBJ2-5,TRBV18,TGTGCCAGCTCACCACCAACTCCCCCGGAGGTGGAGACCCAGTACTTC,CASSPPTPPEVETQYF
.,.,TRBJ2-1,TRBV4-2,TGTGCCAGCAGCCAAGCTGCTAGCGTGACCTACAATGAGCAGTTCTTC,CASSQAASVTYNEQFF
.,.,TRBJ1-1,TRBV9,TGTGCCAGCAGCCCAAACTCGGGGAAGAACACTGAAGCTTTCTTT,CASSPNSGKNTEAFF
.,TRBD1,TRBJ1-1,TRBV7-9,TGTGCCAGCAGCGTGGACAGGACGAACACTGAAGCTTTCTTT,CASSVDRTNTEAFF
.,TRBD1,TRBJ1-1,TRBV4-1,TGCGCCAGCAGCCATGGGACGGACAGGGCTACTGAAGCTTTCTTT,CASSHGTDRATEAFF
.,.,TRBJ2-7,TRBV29-1,TGCAGCGTTGCCCGGGACTACGAGCAGTACTTC,CSVARDYEQYF
.,.,TRBJ2-1,TRBV2,TGTGCCAGCAGCAAAAGGGGGGGAGAGCAGTTCTTC,CASSKRGGEQFF
few,.,TRBJ2-4,TRBV6-5,TGTGCCAGCAGATCTTCCCTCAGGGGTGGAGGCATTCAGTACTTC,CASRSSLRGGGIQYF
.,.,TRBJ2-1,TRBV2,TGTGCCAGCAAACCAACAGTCTACAATGAGCAGTTCTTC,CASKPTVYNEQFF
.,.,TRBJ2-5,TRBV11-3,TGTGCCAGCAGCTACGGAGGACGAGAGACCCAGTACTTC,CASSYGGRETQYF
.,TRBD1,TRBJ1-2,TRBV3-1/TRBV3-2,TGTGCCAGCAGCCCCCGACAGGGGAGCGGTGGCTACACCTTC,CASSPRQGSGGYTF
.,.,TRBJ1-5,TRBV5-1,TGCGCCAGCAGCGAGGGACATCAACAGCCCCAGCATTTT,CASSEGHQQPQHF
.,.,TRBJ1-1,TRBV7-2,TGTGCCAGCAGCTTAAGGGAGGGGGGGAGCACTGAAGCTTTCTTT,CASSLREGGSTEAFF
.,.,TRBJ1-1,TRBV12-3/TRBV12-4,TGTGCCAGCAGTTTCCAGGGGCCGGTGGAAGCTTTCTTT,CASSFQGPVEAFF
.,.,TRBJ2-7,TRBV6-5,TGTGCCAGCGGCGGAGGCTCCTACGAGCAGTACTTC,CASGGGSYEQYF
few,TRBD1,TRBJ2-7,TRBV19,TGTGCCAGTAGTATCTCGGGGACAGCCTACGAGCAGTACTTC,CASSISGTAYEQYF
.,TRBD2,TRBJ2-3,TRBV5-4,TGTGCCAGCAGCTTGCCGCGGGGGGGCCGAGATACGCAGTATTTT,CASSLPRGGRDTQYF
.,.,TRBJ2-5,TRBV7-9,TGTGCCAGCAGCTTTAGGGGGAAACAAGAGACCCAGTACTTC,CASSFRGKQETQYF
.,TRBD2,TRBJ2-7,TRBV5-4,TGTGCCAGCAGCTGGGGGGGGACTTCTTCCTACGAGCAGTACTTC,CASSWGGTSSYEQYF
.,TRBD2,TRBJ2-3,TRBV7-8,TGTGCCAGCGGAAAGCGGGGGCCCACAGATACGCAGTATTTT,CASGKRGPTDTQYF
.,.,TRBJ1-1,TRBV19,TGTGCCAGTAGTATTTCAGGGGCGACGGCTGAAGCTTTCTTT,CASSISGATAEAFF
.,.,TRBJ1-5,TRBV12-3/TRBV12-4,TGTGCCAGCGGGGGGAGGGGGCCCCAGCATTTT,CASGGRGPQHF
.,.,TRBJ2-2,TRBV7-9,TGTGCCAGCAGCGAAGGACAGACCGGGGAGCTGTTTTTT,CASSEGQTGELFF
.,.,TRBJ2-7,TRBV28,TGTGCCAGCAGTTTAGAGAGATGGGAGCCCACGAGCTCCTACGAGCAGTACTTC,CASSLERWEPTSSYEQYF
few,.,TRBJ1-3,TRBV15,TGTGCCTCAAGAGGACCGGACGTAGGGGATGGAAACACCATATATTTT,CASRGPDVGDGNTIYF
.,TRBD2,TRBJ2-5,TRBV7-2,TGTGCCAGCAGCTTAGGAGATAGCGGGGGCTGGGAGACCCAGTACTTC,CASSLGDSGGWETQYF
few,TRBD2,TRBJ2-7,TRBV19,TGTGCCAGTAGTATTGGGCTAGCGGGGCGCTACGAGCAGTACTTC,CASSIGLAGRYEQYF
.,.,TRBJ2-5,TRBV19,TGTGCCAGTAGTATTAATCCCCCTCGGACTTTGATAGAGACCCAGTACTTC,CASSINPPRTLIETQYF
once,TRBD2,TRBJ2-1,TRBV30,TGTGCCTGGATATATAGCGGGGGGCCATCCTACAATGAGCAGTTCTTC,CAWIYSGGPSYNEQFF
.,.,TRBJ2-7,TRBV11-3,TGTGCCAGCAGCTTAGATCATACCAGGTCCTACGAGCAGTACTTC,CASSLDHTRSYEQYF
once,.,TRBJ2-5,TRBV7-2,TGTGCCAGCAGCTTAGAGGCGACGGGGGAACAGACCCAGTACTTC,CASSLEATGEQTQYF
few,TRBD2,TRBJ2-7,TRBV5-1,TGCGCCAGCAGCTCGAACCCTAGCGGGGGGGCCTCCTACGAGCAGTACTTC,CASSSNPSGGASYEQYF
once,.,TRBJ2-5,TRBV29-1,TGCAGCGTCGCCCGAGTAACAGCTCAAGAGACCCAGTACTTC,CSVARVTAQETQYF
.,TRBD1,TRBJ2-7,TRBV6-2/TRBV6-3,TGTGCCAGCAGTCACCCGGGACAGGGAATCCACGAGCAGTACTTC,CASSHPGQGIHEQYF
.,TRBD2,TRBJ2-3,TRBV19,TGTGCCAGTAGGTCCCTAGCGGGGTCGGTAGTTACGCAGTATTTT,CASRSLAGSVVTQYF
.,TRBD2,TRBJ2-7,TRBV7-3,TGTGCCAGCAGCTTTTCTCTCTCGGGGACTAGGTACTACGAGCAGTACTTC,CASSFSLSGTRYYEQYF
few,.,TRBJ1-2,TRBV7-9,TGTGCCAGCAGACGTGGACAGAACTATGGCTACACCTTC,CASRRGQNYGYTF
once,TRBD2,TRBJ2-5,TRBV5-1,TGCGCCAGCAGCTTGGGCGGGGGTCAAGAGACCCAGTACTTC,CASSLGGGQETQYF
.,TRBD2,TRBJ2-2,TRBV5-4,TGTGCCAGCAGCAGAGGACTAGCGGGGGTGAACACCGGGGAGCTGTTTTTT,CASSRGLAGVNTGELFF
once,.,TRBJ1-2,TRBV28,TGTGCCAGCAGTCCAGACAGGAACCCTAACTATGGCTACACCTTC,CASSPDRNPNYGYTF
.,TRBD2,TRBJ2-7,TRBV14,TGTGCCAGCAGCCAAGCGGGACTAGCGACGCCGGGGGACGAGCAGTACTTC,CASSQAGLATPGDEQYF